The 30 T cell receptor beta chains listed next were all sequenced from one sample in a study of blood T cells in healthy people across ages. For the second PCR, which ran for about 6 to 12 cycles, a sample-barcoded 5' primer and a J-beta primer mix were used. TCRdb itself ran the 5' RACE reads through MiXCR, one entry per CDR3 protein. Of 850,000 to 1,000,000 distinct CDR3 sequences listed, about 51% are singletons. The material sequenced was blood. These receptors all stem from an older woman in good health.

DNA of the CDR3: TGTGCCAGCAGCGCCCGACAGGTCACCGGGGAGCTGTTTTTT. Translated: CASSARQVTGELFF. This chain links TRBV9 with TRBJ2-2; possible D gene TRBD1, 6 bases. Trimming cost V 3 bases and J 4 bases, with 10 bases left between them. The germline CDR1 and CDR2 sequences are SGDLS and YYNGEE. This CDR3 contains 14 residues.

This clonotype occurred a few times. The chain is built from TRBV6-2 or TRBV6-3 and TRBJ2-4, with 7 bases fitting TRBD1. The V and J ends lost 4 bases and 6 bases, in that order; junction bases with no gene match: 6. Germline V gives CDR1 MNHEY, CDR2 SVGEGT. This CDR3 comprises 14 residues. CDR3 region: CASSLTGVRNIQYF. Written as DNA, the CDR3 is TGTGCCAGCAGTTTAACAGGGGTGAGAAACATTCAGTACTTC.

This clonotype was seen more than once but under ten times. V gene TRBV5-1 combines with J gene TRBJ2-4; D is tentatively TRBD1 or TRBD2 (6 bases each). Germline lookup yields CDR1 SGHRS and CDR2 YFSETQ. Trimming stripped 0 bases from V and 0 bases from J, with 13 bases between. CDR3 size: 17 residues. The CDR3 coding sequence is TGCGCCAGCAGCTTGGAGGGGGACTCCCTAGCCAAAAACATTCAGTACTTC. This translates into CASSLEGDSLAKNIQYF.

The chain couples TRBV28 to TRBJ1-5; D call uncertain. This CDR3 contains 12 residues. Germline V CDR1 and CDR2: MDHEN, SYDVKM. Trimming stripped 7 bases from V and 6 bases from J, with 10 bases between. Written as DNA, the CDR3 is TGTGCCAGCACGTGGACCAGTCAGCCCCAGCATTTT. Protein: CASTWTSQPQHF. Complete variable domain (other parts from reference TRBV28 and TRBJ1-5): DVKVTQSSRYLVKRTGEKVFLECVQDMDHENMFWYRQDPGLGLRLIYFSYDVKMKEKGDIPEGYSVSREKKERFSLILESASTNQTSMYLCASTWTSQPQHFGDGTRLSIL.

This clonotype was counted once. CDR3 amino acids: CSAEGTAYGYTF. The DNA of the CDR3 is TGCAGTGCGGAAGGGACGGCCTATGGCTACACCTTC. The chain is built from TRBV20-1 and TRBJ1-2, with a tentative D call TRBD1 (5 bases). V gave up 6 bases and J gave up 4 bases, with 12 bases separating them. Germline CDR1 reads DFQATT; CDR2 reads SNEGSKA (reference sequence). CDR3 length: 12 residues.

This clonotype was observed a few times. The rearrangement links TRBV3-1 to TRBJ2-7; the D gene is possibly TRBD2 (5 bases). V was shortened by 0 bases and J by 3 bases, with 15 bases between the two germline ends. The CDR3 loop spans 16 amino acids. Germline lookup yields CDR1 LGHDT and CDR2 YNNKEL (reference sequence). CDR3 DNA: TGTGCCAGCAGCCAAGATCTAACCGGGGTGAACTACGAGCAGTACTTC. This sequence encodes CASSQDLTGVNYEQYF.

The sample holds a few counts of this clonotype. The chain employs TRBV2 and TRBJ1-2; D gene uncertain. The germline CDR1 and CDR2 sequences are SNHLY and FYNNEI. The CDR3 extends over 14 amino acids. V gave up 6 bases and J gave up 5 bases, with 16 bases separating them. CDR3 nucleotides: TGTGCCAGCAGGGAGGACCGAGGACGATATGGCTACACCTTC. Its translation: CASREDRGRYGYTF.

For the CDR3, the DNA is TGTGCCAGCAGCCAGACGAGCGGGAGGGCCGGTGAGCAGTTCTTC. It translates to CASSQTSGRAGEQFF. The chain employs TRBV3-1 and TRBJ2-1; TRBD2 matches at 10 bases. The J segment lost 9 bases and the V segment lost 3 bases, leaving 8 bases of the junction unmatched. The germline gives CDR1 LGHDT, CDR2 YNNKEL (reference sequence). The CDR3 sequence is 15 residues long.

Only one count was recorded for this clonotype. The gene calls are TRBV14 and TRBJ2-7; no reliable D call. The DNA end is a closer match to TRBJ2-5, so the J assignment may be wrong. The CDR3 contains 19 residues. Germline V CDR1 and CDR2: SGHDN, FVKESK. Written as DNA, the CDR3 is TGTGCCAGCAGCCTAGTATGGCTCCAAACCCGGCCCAGTATCGAGACCCAGTACTTC. This sequence encodes CASSLVWLQTRPSIETQYF.

This clonotype was observed a few times. This chain connects TRBV12-3 or TRBV12-4 to TRBJ2-7; 7 bases map to TRBD1. Matching the DNA end better, TRBJ2-1 makes the J call doubtful. This CDR3 has 13 residues. The CDR3 sequence: CASSRQGSNEQFF. CDR3 bases: TGTGCCAGCAGCAGACAGGGTTCGAATGAGCAGTTCTTC.

V and J are TRBV11-2 and TRBJ2-1; possibly TRBD1 for D (5 bases). V gave up 5 bases and J gave up 5 bases, with 16 bases separating them. Per germline, CDR1 SGHAT and CDR2 FQNNGV. The CDR3 has 15 residues. The CDR3 bases are TGTGCCAGCAGCCTCCCAGCTCTCAGGGACAATGAGCAGTTCTTC. It encodes CASSLPALRDNEQFF. Drawing the rest from reference TRBV11-2 and TRBJ2-1, the complete variable domain is EAGVAQSPRYKIIEKRQSVAFWCNPISGHATLYWYQQILGQGPKLLIQFQNNGVVDDSQLPKDRFSAERLKGVDSTLKIQPAKLEDSAVYLCASSLPALRDNEQFFGPGTRLTVL.

This sequence joins TRBV20-1 and TRBJ1-4; possible D gene TRBD1, 5 bases. The CDR3 extends over 13 amino acids. Germline CDR1 is DFQATT and CDR2 is SNEGSKA (reference sequence). Trimming shortened V by 3 bases and J by 3 bases, and 8 bases separated the two germline ends. In nucleotides, the CDR3 is TGCAGTGCTAGCAGGGAAGCTAATGAAAAACTGTTTTTT. Encoded protein: CSASREANEKLFF.

The chain recombines TRBV20-1 with TRBJ2-1; D may be TRBD2 (5 bases). V lost 0 bases and J lost 3, with 12 bases in between. This CDR3 has 15 residues. Germline V CDR1 and CDR2: DFQATT, SNEGSKA (reference sequence). In DNA, the CDR3 is TGCAGTGCTAGAGATCAAGAGCGGAACTACAATGAGCAGTTCTTC. Translating gives CSARDQERNYNEQFF.

Notes on this clonotype: One end of the junction varies from germline; a read error may be responsible. V usage is TRBV11-2 and J usage is TRBJ1-5; the D gene is possibly TRBD1 (5 bases). This CDR3 has 16 residues. In germline, CDR1 is SGHAT, CDR2 FQNNGV. The CDR3 DNA sequence: TGTGCCAGCAGCTCGGGGGGGGAGAGAAGCAATCAGCCCCTGCATTTT. The encoded protein is CASSSGGERSNQPLHF.

V usage is TRBV27 and J usage is TRBJ2-5; 9 bases are shared with TRBD2. The CDR3 is 19 residues long. The V segment lost 6 bases and the J segment 2 bases; nucleotides outside the gene matches: 19. CDR1 MNHEY and CDR2 SMNVEV come from the germline V gene (reference sequence). CDR3 nucleotide sequence: TGTGCCAGCAGAAGACTCGATGCTATAGGACTAGCGCGACAAGAGACCCAGTACTTC. This gives the protein CASRRLDAIGLARQETQYF.

In this sample, this clonotype turned up a few times. This rearrangement joins TRBV7-2 to TRBJ2-7, with D perhaps matching TRBD2 (6 bases). The germline V and J ends were trimmed by 6 bases and 7 bases, with 22 bases remaining between them. This CDR3 contains 15 residues. From germline, CDR1 is SGHTA and CDR2 FQGNSA. CDR3 in DNA: TGTGCCAGCAGTCGCGTGGGGGGAGTTGGAAGAGAGCAGTACTTC. Its protein is CASSRVGGVGREQYF. Variable domain in full (rest from reference TRBV7-2 and TRBJ2-7): GAGVSQSPSNKVTEKGKDVELRCDPISGHTALYWYRQSLGQGLEFLIYFQGNSAPDKSGLPSDRFSAERTGGSVSTLTIQRTQQEDSAVYLCASSRVGGVGREQYFGPGTRLTVT.

The genes are TRBV28 and TRBJ1-1; D is uncertain. Germline V gives CDR1 MDHEN, CDR2 SYDVKM. There are 14 residues in the CDR3. V was clipped by 6 bases and J by 0 bases, with 11 bases between them. The CDR3 is CASRSGEVNTEAFF. The CDR3 bases are TGTGCCAGCAGATCCGGGGAGGTGAACACTGAAGCTTTCTTT. Looking up the rest from reference TRBV28 and TRBJ1-1 gives the full variable domain: DVKVTQSSRYLVKRTGEKVFLECVQDMDHENMFWYRQDPGLGLRLIYFSYDVKMKEKGDIPEGYSVSREKKERFSLILESASTNQTSMYLCASRSGEVNTEAFFGQGTRLTVV.

This clonotype turned up a few times. This rearrangement joins TRBV7-2 to TRBJ1-4, with 9 positions matching TRBD1. With V trimmed by 5 bases and J by 7 bases, 5 bases remained unmatched. Germline CDR1 SGHTA, CDR2 FQGNSA. This CDR3 comprises 14 residues. CDR3 DNA: TGTGCCAGCAGCGTTCGGACAGGGGCTGAAAAACTGTTTTTT. Translating gives CASSVRTGAEKLFF.

This clonotype was counted a few times. This chain joins TRBV29-1 and TRBJ1-2; D gene ambiguous. This CDR3 spans 11 amino acids. The germline gives CDR1 SQVTM, CDR2 ANQGSEA. V was cut by 6 bases and J by 3 bases, with 8 bases left in between. The DNA for the CDR3 is TGCAGCGTGAACTCCTACTATGGCTACACCTTC. This encodes CSVNSYYGYTF.

This chain joins TRBV28 and TRBJ2-4, with 11 bases fitting TRBD2. The J call may be wrong; the DNA end is better matched by TRBJ2-7. CDR1 is MDHEN, CDR2 SYDVKM, per germline. The CDR3 is 15 amino acids. This chain's CDR3 is CASSFVAGGSYEQYF. DNA of the CDR3: TGTGCCAGCAGTTTCGTAGCGGGAGGGTCCTACGAGCAGTACTTC.

The chain uses TRBV15 and TRBJ1-2, with 7 bases lining up with TRBD1. CDR3 length: 15 amino acids. Losses at the gene ends were 0 bases for V and 5 bases for J; bases not matched to a gene: 6. Per the germline V gene, CDR1 is LNHNV and CDR2 is YYDKDF (reference sequence). The CDR3 spells CATSRDDRVLYGYTF. CDR3 DNA sequence: TGTGCCACCAGCAGAGATGACAGGGTTTTATATGGCTACACCTTC.

The CDR3 is CATSDDLGLWASGELFF. The CDR3 DNA sequence: TGTGCCACCAGTGATGATTTGGGGCTCTGGGCGTCCGGGGAGCTGTTTTTT. The V and J genes are TRBV24-1 and TRBJ2-2; a possible D gene is TRBD1 (5 bases). Per germline, CDR1 KGHDR and CDR2 SFDVKD. CDR3 length equals 17 residues. V was cut by 3 bases and J by 6 bases, with 19 bases left in between.

The chain recombines TRBV5-1 with TRBJ2-4, with D possibly being TRBD1 (6 bases). The better agreement between TRBJ2-7 and the DNA end casts doubt on the J call. This CDR3 has 13 amino acids. Germline values: CDR1 SGHRS, CDR2 YFSETQ. The CDR3 sequence: CASSLEDRYEQYF. As DNA, the CDR3 is TGCGCCAGCAGCCTCGAGGACAGATACGAGCAGTACTTC.

This clonotype was observed a few times. This sequence joins TRBV28 and TRBJ2-7; the D is unclear. The V end was cut by 2 bases, the J end by 4 bases, with 12 bases between. The CDR3 spans 14 residues. Germline loops: CDR1 MDHEN, CDR2 SYDVKM. The CDR3 sequence: CASSLTPPQYEQYF. Here the CDR3 DNA reads TGTGCCAGCAGTTTAACCCCCCCTCAGTACGAGCAGTACTTC.

This clonotype was seen many times. This chain joins TRBV20-1 and TRBJ2-7; TRBD2 matches at 9 bases. CDR1 is DFQATT, CDR2 SNEGSKA, per germline (reference sequence). V lost 0 bases and J lost 2; bases outside the gene matches: 2. This CDR3 has 14 residues. DNA for the CDR3: TGCAGTGCTAGAGACATAGCGGGGGCCTACGAGCAGTACTTC. This gives the protein CSARDIAGAYEQYF.

This rearrangement joins TRBV4-1 to TRBJ2-7, with D possibly TRBD2 on 6 matching bases. V lost 1 base and J lost 2, with 12 bases in between. CDR3 length: 15 residues. Per germline, CDR1 MGHRA and CDR2 YSYEKL. The CDR3 spells CASSQGGGIAYEQYF. As DNA, the CDR3 is TGCGCCAGCAGCCAAGGAGGAGGGATCGCCTACGAGCAGTACTTC.

This clonotype has more than one count but fewer than ten. The chain employs TRBV5-1 and TRBJ2-1, with 9 nucleotides matching TRBD2. V dropped 4 bases and J dropped 8; count of bases not matched to a gene: 13. This CDR3 has 16 residues. Germline CDR1 and CDR2: SGHRS and YFSETQ. Written as DNA, the CDR3 is TGCGCCAGCAGCCAACTTAGCGGGAGATTAGGCGATGAGCAGTTCTTC. It translates to CASSQLSGRLGDEQFF. Based on the CDR3 plus reference TRBV5-1 and TRBJ2-1, the full variable domain is KAGVTQTPRYLIKTRGQQVTLSCSPISGHRSVSWYQQTPGQGLQFLFEYFSETQRNKGNFPGRFSGRQFSNSRSEMNVSTLELGDSALYLCASSQLSGRLGDEQFFGPGTRLTVL.

The chain couples TRBV20-1 to TRBJ1-2; 7 nucleotides match TRBD1. CDR1 is DFQATT and CDR2 is SNEGSKA in the germline V gene (reference sequence). Trimming removed 5 bases from V and 8 bases from J; junction bases left unmatched: 20. The CDR3 length is 16 residues. CDR3 region: CSADASTSRDSEGYTF. The CDR3 DNA reads as TGCAGTGCTGACGCATCGACCTCTCGGGACAGCGAGGGCTACACCTTC.

This sequence joins TRBV29-1 and TRBJ1-2; D not certain. From germline, CDR1 is SQVTM and CDR2 ANQGSEA. CDR3 length: 13 residues. V lost 5 bases and J 3 bases, leaving 13 bases between the germline ends. The CDR3 loop reads CSVIHRSYYGYTF. For the CDR3, the DNA is TGCAGCGTTATTCACAGATCTTACTATGGCTACACCTTC.

The rearrangement uses TRBV6-1 and TRBJ1-1; D is unresolved. The CDR3 length is 15 residues. Trimming shortened V by 2 bases and J by 1 base, and 11 bases separated the two germline ends. CDR1 and CDR2 (germline): MNHNS, SASEGT. The CDR3 DNA reads as TGTGCCAGCAGTGAAATTGGTCTTACGAACACTGAAGCTTTCTTT. Translating it yields CASSEIGLTNTEAFF.